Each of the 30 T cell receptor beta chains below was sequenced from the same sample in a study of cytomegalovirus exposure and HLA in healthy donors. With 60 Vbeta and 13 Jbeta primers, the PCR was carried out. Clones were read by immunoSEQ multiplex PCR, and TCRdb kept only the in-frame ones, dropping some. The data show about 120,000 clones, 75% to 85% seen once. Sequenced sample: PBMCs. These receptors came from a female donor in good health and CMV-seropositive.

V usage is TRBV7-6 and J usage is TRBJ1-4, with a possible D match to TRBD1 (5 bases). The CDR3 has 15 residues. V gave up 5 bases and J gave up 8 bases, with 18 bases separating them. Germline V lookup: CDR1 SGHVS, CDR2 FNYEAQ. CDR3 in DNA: TGTGCCAGCAGCCGAGGATTCGCCGGGGGGGAAAAACTGTTTTTT. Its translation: CASSRGFAGGEKLFF.

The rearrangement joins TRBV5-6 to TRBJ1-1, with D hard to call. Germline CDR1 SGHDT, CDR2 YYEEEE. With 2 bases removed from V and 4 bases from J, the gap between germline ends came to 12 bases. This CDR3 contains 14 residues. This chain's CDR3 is CASSFGEGGTEAFF. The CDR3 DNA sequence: TGTGCCAGCAGCTTTGGGGAAGGAGGCACTGAAGCTTTCTTT.

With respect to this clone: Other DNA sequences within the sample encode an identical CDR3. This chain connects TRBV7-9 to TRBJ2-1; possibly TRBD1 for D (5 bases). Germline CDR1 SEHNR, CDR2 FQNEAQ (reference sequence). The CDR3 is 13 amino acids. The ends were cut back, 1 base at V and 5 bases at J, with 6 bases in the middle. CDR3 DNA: TGTGCCAGCAGCTTAGGACAGAACAATGAGCAGTTCTTC. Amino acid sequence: CASSLGQNNEQFF.

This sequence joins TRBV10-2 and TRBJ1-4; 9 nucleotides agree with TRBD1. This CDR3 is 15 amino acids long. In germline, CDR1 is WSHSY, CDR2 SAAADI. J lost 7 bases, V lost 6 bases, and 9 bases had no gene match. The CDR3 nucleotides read TGCGCCAGCAGAAACCCGGGACAGGGAGGTGAAAAACTGTTTTTT. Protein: CASRNPGQGGEKLFF.

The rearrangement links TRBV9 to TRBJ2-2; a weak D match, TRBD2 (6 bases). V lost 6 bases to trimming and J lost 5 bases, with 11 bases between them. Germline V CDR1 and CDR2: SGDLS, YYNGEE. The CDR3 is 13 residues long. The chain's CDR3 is CASNGGKTGELFF. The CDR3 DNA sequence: TGTGCCAGCAACGGAGGGAAAACCGGGGAGCTGTTTTTT.

The CDR3 loop reads CSVGLAGKTQYF. The CDR3 DNA is TGCAGCGTGGGACTAGCGGGGAAGACCCAGTACTTC. V and J are TRBV29-1 and TRBJ2-5; 13 nucleotides line up with TRBD2. With V trimmed by 6 bases and J by 6 bases, 1 base remained unmatched. CDR1 is SQVTM and CDR2 is ANQGSEA in the germline V gene. This CDR3 contains 12 residues. Variable domain in full (rest from reference TRBV29-1 and TRBJ2-5): SAVISQKPSRDICQRGTSLTIQCQVDSQVTMMFWYRQQPGQSLTLIATANQGSEATYESGFVIDKFPISRPNLTFSTLTVSNMSPEDSSIYLCSVGLAGKTQYFGPGTRLLVL.

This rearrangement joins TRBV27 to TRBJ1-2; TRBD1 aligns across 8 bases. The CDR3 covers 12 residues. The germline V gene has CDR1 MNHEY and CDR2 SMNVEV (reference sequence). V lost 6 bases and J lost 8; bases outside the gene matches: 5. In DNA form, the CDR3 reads TGTGCCAGCAGCGGACAGGGCCGGGGCTACACCTTC. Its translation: CASSGQGRGYTF.

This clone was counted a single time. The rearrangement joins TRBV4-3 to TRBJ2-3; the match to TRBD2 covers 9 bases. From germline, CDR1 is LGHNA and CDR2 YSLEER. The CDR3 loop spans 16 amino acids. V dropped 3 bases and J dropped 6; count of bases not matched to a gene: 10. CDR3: CASSQTPGLASDTQYF. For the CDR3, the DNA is TGCGCCAGCAGCCAGACACCGGGACTAGCATCCGATACGCAGTATTTT.

CDR3 protein: CASSLTGAPNQPQHF. In nucleotides, the CDR3 is TGCGCCAGCAGCTTAACAGGGGCCCCGAATCAGCCCCAGCATTTT. The chain employs TRBV5-1 and TRBJ1-5; 7 nucleotides align to TRBD1. Losses at the gene ends were 2 bases for V and 4 bases for J; bases not matched to a gene: 6. CDR1 is SGHRS, CDR2 YFSETQ, per germline. The CDR3 consists of 15 residues. Drawing the rest from reference TRBV5-1 and TRBJ1-5, the complete variable domain is KAGVTQTPRYLIKTRGQQVTLSCSPISGHRSVSWYQQTPGQGLQFLFEYFSETQRNKGNFPGRFSGRQFSNSRSEMNVSTLELGDSALYLCASSLTGAPNQPQHFGDGTRLSIL.

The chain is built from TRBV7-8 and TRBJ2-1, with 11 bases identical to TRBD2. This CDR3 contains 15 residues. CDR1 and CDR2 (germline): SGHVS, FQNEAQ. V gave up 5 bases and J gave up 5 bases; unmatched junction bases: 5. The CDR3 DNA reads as TGTGCCAGCAGCCCTGGACTAGCGGGCCACAATGAGCAGTTCTTC. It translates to CASSPGLAGHNEQFF.

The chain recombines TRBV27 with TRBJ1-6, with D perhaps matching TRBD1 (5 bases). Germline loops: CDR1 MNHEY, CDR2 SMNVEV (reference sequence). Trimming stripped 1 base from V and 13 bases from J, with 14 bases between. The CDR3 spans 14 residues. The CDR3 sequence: CASSLWQGSSPLHF. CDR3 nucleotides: TGTGCCAGCAGTTTATGGCAGGGATCGTCGCCCCTCCACTTT.

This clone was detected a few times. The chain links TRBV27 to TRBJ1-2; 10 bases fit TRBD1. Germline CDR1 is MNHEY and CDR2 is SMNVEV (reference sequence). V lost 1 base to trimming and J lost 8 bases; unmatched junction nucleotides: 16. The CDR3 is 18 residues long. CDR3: CASSLLGVVSGQGGGYTF. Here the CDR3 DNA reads TGTGCCAGCAGTTTATTAGGCGTGGTGTCAGGACAGGGGGGAGGCTACACCTTC.

The CDR3 coding sequence is TGTGCCAGTATAAAACAGGGGAACTATGGCTACACCTTC. It translates to CASIKQGNYGYTF. The rearrangement joins TRBV6-1 to TRBJ1-2; 7 bases are a match to TRBD1. This CDR3 has 13 amino acids. From germline, CDR1 is MNHNS and CDR2 SASEGT. With 9 bases clipped from V and 2 bases from J, the junction kept 6 bases outside the gene matches.

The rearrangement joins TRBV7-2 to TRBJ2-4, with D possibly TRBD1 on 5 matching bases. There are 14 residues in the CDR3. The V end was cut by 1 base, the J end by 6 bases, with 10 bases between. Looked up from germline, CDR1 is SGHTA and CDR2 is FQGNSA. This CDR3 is CASSLGGTSNIQYF. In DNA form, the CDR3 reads TGTGCCAGCAGCTTAGGGGGCACTTCAAACATTCAGTACTTC.

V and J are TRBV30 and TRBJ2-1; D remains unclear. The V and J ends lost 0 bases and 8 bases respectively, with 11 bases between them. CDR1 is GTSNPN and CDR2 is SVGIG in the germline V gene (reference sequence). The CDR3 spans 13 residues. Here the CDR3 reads CAWSVRIADEQFF. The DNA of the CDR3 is TGTGCCTGGAGTGTGCGAATTGCGGATGAGCAGTTCTTC.

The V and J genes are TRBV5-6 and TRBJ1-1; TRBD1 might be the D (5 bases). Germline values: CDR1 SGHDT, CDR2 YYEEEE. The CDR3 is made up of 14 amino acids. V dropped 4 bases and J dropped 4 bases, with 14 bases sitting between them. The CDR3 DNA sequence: TGTGCCAGCAGCCGGGTAGGGGCCCGCACTGAAGCTTTCTTT. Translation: CASSRVGARTEAFF.

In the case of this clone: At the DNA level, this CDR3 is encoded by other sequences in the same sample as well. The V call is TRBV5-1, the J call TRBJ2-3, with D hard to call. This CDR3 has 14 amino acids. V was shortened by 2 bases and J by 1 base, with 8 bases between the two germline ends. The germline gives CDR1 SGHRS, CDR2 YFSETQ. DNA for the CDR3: TGCGCCAGCAGCTTTGGGCAGGGCACAGATACGCAGTATTTT. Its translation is CASSFGQGTDTQYF.

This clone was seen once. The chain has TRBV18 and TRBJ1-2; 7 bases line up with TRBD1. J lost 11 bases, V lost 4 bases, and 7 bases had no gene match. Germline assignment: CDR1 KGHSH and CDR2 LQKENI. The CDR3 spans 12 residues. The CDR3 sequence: CASSLNRDSYTF. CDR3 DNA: TGTGCCAGCTCACTAAACCGGGACAGTTACACCTTC.

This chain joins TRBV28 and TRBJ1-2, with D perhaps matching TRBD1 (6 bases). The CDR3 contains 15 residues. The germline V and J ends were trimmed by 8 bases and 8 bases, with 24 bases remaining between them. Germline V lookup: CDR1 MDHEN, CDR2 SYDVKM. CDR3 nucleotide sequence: TGTGCCAGCTGGGACACCGGGGAGCCTTTCCGGGGCTACACCTTC. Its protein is CASWDTGEPFRGYTF.

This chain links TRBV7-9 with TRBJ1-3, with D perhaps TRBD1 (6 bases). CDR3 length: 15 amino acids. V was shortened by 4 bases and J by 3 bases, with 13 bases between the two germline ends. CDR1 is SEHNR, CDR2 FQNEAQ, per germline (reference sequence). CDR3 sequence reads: CASSSQGTGGNTIYF. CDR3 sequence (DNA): TGTGCCAGCAGCTCCCAGGGGACGGGTGGAAACACCATATATTTT.

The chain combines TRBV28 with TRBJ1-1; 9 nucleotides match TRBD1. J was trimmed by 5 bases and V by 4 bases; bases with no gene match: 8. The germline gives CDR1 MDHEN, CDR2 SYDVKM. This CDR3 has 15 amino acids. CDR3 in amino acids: CASSSDRGYSTEAFF. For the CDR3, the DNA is TGTGCCAGCAGTTCAGACAGGGGGTATTCGACTGAAGCTTTCTTT.

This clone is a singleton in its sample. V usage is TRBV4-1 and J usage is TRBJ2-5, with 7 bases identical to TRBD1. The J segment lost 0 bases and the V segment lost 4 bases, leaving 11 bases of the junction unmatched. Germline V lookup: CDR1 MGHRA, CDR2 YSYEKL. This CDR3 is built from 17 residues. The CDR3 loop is CASSPHPPGTDQETQYF. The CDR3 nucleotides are TGCGCCAGCAGCCCCCATCCACCCGGGACAGACCAAGAGACCCAGTACTTC.

The CDR3 nucleotides read TGTGCCAGCAGCCAACCCTCCGGGGGGCCCTACGAGCAGTACTTC. Protein: CASSQPSGGPYEQYF. J is TRBJ2-7 and V is TRBV7-8; D possibly corresponds to TRBD2 (7 bases). The CDR3 totals 15 residues. Germline CDR1 is SGHVS and CDR2 is FQNEAQ. The V gene lost 5 bases and the J gene lost 2 bases, with 16 bases spanning the gap.

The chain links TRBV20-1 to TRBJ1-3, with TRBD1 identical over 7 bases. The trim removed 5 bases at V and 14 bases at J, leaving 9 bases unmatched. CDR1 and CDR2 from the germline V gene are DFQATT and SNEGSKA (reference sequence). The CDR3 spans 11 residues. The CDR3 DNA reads TGCAGTGCTCCCTCCGGGACAGAGTTATATTTT. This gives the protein CSAPSGTELYF.

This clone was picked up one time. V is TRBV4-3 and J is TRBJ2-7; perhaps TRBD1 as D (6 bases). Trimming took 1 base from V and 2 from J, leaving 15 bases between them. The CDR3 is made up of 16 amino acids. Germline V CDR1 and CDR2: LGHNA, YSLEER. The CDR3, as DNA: TGCGCCAGCAGCCAAGCTACGACAGGCGGTACCTACGAGCAGTACTTC. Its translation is CASSQATTGGTYEQYF.

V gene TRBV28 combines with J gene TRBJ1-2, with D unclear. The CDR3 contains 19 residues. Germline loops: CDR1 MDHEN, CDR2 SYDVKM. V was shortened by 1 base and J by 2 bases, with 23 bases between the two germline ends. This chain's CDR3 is CASSLSQLRVKSPNYGYTF. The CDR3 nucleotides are TGTGCCAGCAGTTTATCACAGCTGCGAGTGAAATCCCCCAACTATGGCTACACCTTC.

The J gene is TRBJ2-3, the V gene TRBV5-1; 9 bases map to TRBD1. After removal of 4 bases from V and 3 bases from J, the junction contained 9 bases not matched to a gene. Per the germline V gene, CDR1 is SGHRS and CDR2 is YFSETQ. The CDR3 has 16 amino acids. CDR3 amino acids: CASSLGDRERTDTQYF. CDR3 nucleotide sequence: TGCGCCAGCAGCCTGGGGGACAGGGAGAGAACAGATACGCAGTATTTT.

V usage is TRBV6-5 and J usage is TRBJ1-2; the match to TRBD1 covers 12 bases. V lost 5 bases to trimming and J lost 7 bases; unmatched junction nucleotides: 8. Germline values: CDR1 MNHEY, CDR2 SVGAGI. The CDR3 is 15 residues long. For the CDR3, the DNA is TGTGCCAGCAGTAAATGGGACAGGGGGCACGTTGGCTACACCTTC. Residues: CASSKWDRGHVGYTF.

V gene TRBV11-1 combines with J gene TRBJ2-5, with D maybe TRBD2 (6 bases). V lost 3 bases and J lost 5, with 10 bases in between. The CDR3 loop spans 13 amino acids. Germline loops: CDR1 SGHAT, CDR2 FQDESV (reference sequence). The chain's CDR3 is CASSFPGGETQYF. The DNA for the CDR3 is TGTGCCAGCAGCTTCCCCGGGGGTGAGACCCAGTACTTC.

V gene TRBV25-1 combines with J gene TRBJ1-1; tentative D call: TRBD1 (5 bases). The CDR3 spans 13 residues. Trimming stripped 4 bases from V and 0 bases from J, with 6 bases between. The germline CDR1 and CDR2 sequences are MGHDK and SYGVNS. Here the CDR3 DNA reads TGTGCCAGCAGTGGACAGATGAACACTGAAGCTTTCTTT. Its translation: CASSGQMNTEAFF.